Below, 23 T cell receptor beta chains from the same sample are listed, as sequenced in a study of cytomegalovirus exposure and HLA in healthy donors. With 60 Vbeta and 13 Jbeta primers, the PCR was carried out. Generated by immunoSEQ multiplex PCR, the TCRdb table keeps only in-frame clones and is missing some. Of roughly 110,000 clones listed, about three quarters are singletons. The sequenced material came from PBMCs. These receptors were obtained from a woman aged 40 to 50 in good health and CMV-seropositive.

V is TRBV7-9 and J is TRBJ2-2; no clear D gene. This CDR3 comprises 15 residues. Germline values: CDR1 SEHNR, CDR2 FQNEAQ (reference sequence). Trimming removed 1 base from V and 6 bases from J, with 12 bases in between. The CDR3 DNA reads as TGTGCCAGCAGCTTAGGGGCTAATTCCGCCGGGGAGCTGTTTTTT. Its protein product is CASSLGANSAGELFF.

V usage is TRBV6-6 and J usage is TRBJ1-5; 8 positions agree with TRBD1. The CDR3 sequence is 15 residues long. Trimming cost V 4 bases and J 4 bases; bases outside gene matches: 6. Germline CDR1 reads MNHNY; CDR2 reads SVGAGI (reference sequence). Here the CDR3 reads CASSSRTGQNQPQHF. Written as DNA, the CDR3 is TGTGCCAGCAGTTCGAGGACAGGGCAAAATCAGCCCCAGCATTTT.

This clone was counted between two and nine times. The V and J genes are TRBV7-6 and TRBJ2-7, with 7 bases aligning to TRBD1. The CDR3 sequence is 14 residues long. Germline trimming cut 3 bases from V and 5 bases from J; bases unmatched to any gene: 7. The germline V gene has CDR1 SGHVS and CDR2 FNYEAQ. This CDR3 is CASSFRQGSDEQYF. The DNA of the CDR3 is TGTGCCAGCAGCTTCCGACAGGGAAGTGACGAGCAGTACTTC.

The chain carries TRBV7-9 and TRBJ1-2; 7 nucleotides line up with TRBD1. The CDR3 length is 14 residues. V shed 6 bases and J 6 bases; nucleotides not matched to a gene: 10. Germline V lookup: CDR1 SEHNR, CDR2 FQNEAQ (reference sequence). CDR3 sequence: CASSLRGQGDGYTF. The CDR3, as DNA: TGTGCCAGCAGTTTAAGAGGTCAGGGGGATGGCTACACCTTC.

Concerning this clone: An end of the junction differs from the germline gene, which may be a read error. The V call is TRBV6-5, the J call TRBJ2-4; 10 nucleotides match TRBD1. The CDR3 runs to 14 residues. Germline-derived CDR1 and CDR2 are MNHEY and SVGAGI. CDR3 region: CANSYGDRGNIQYF. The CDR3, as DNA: TGTGCCAACAGTTACGGGGACAGGGGAAACATTCAGTACTTC.

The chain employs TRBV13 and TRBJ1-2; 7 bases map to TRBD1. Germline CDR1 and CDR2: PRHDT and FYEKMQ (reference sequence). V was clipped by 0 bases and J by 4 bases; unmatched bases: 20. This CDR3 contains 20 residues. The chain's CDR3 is CASSLGGGDSGLEYSYGYTF. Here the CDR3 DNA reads TGTGCCAGCAGCTTAGGCGGCGGGGACAGTGGTTTAGAGTACTCCTATGGCTACACCTTC. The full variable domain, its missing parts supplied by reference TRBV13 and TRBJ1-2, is AAGVIQSPRHLIKEKRETATLKCYPIPRHDTVYWYQQGPGQDPQFLISFYEKMQSDKGSIPDRFSAQQFSDYHSELNMSSLELGDSALYFCASSLGGGDSGLEYSYGYTFGSGTRLTVV.

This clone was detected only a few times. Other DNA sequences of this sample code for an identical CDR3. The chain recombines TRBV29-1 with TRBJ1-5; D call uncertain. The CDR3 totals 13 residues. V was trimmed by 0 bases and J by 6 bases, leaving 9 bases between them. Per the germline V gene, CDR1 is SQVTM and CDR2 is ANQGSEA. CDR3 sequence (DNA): TGCAGCGTTGAAGAAGGAGGTGGTCAGCCCCAGCATTTT. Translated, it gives CSVEEGGGQPQHF.

The CDR3 region is CASSETGGRELFF. CDR3 bases: TGCGCCAGCAGCGAAACAGGGGGTCGGGAGCTGTTTTTT. The chain has TRBV5-1 and TRBJ2-2, with 8 nucleotides matching TRBD1. The CDR3 loop spans 13 amino acids. The J segment lost 9 bases and the V segment lost 4 bases, leaving 5 bases of the junction unmatched. Germline assignment: CDR1 SGHRS and CDR2 YFSETQ.

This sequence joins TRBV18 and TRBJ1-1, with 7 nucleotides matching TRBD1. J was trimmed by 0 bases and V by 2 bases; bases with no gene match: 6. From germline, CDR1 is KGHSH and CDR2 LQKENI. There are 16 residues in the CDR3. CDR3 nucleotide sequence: TGTGCCAGCTCACCAAAGGTGACAGGGATGAACACTGAAGCTTTCTTT. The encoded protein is CASSPKVTGMNTEAFF.

The CDR3 region is CASSQDPQGADINEKLFF. CDR3 bases: TGCGCCAGCAGCCAAGACCCGCAGGGCGCGGATATTAATGAAAAACTGTTTTTT. The rearrangement joins TRBV4-1 to TRBJ1-4, with D maybe TRBD1 (5 bases). Germline assignment: CDR1 MGHRA and CDR2 YSYEKL. V dropped 0 bases and J dropped 4 bases, with 18 bases sitting between them. The CDR3 is 18 amino acids.

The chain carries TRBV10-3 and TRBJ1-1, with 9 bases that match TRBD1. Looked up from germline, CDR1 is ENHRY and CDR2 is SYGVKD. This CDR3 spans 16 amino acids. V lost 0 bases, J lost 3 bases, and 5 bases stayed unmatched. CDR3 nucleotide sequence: TGTGCCATCAGTGAGTCGGGGACAGGGCTTTACACTGAAGCTTTCTTT. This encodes CAISESGTGLYTEAFF.

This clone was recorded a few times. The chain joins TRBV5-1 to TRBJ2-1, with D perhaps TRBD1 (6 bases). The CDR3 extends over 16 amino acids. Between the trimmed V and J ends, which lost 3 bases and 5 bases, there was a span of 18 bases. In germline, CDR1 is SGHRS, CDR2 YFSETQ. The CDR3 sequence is CASSSLNWDTHNEQFF. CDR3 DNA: TGCGCCAGCAGCTCCCTCAACTGGGACACCCACAATGAGCAGTTCTTC.

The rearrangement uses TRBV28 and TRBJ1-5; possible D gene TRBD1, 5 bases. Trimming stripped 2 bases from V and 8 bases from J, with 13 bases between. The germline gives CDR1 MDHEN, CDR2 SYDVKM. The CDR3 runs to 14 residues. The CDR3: CASSLRQFTKPQHF. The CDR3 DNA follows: TGTGCCAGCAGTTTACGACAGTTTACTAAGCCCCAGCATTTT. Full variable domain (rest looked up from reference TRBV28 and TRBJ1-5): DVKVTQSSRYLVKRTGEKVFLECVQDMDHENMFWYRQDPGLGLRLIYFSYDVKMKEKGDIPEGYSVSREKKERFSLILESASTNQTSMYLCASSLRQFTKPQHFGDGTRLSIL.

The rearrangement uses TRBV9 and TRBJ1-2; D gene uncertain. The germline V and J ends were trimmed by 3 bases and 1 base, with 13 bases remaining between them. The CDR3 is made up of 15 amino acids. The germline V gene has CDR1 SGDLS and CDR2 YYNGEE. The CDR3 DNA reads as TGTGCCAGCAGCGCCCCCAAGCCGAATAACTATGGCTACACCTTC. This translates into CASSAPKPNNYGYTF. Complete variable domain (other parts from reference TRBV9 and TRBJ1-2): DSGVTQTPKHLITATGQRVTLRCSPRSGDLSVYWYQQSLDQGLQFLIQYYNGEERAKGNILERFSAQQFPDLHSELNLSSLELGDSALYFCASSAPKPNNYGYTFGSGTRLTVV.

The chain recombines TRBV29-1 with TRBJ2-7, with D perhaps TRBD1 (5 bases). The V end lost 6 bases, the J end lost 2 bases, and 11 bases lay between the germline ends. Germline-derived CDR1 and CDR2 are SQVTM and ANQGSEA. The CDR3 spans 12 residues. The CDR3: CSVLGLTYEQYF. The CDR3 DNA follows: TGCAGCGTCTTGGGGCTCACCTACGAGCAGTACTTC.

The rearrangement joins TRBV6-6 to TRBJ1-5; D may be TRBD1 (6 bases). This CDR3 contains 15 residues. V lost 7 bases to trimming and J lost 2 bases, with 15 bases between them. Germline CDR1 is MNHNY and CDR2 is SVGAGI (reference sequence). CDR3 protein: CASKGQTYGNQPQHF. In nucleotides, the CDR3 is TGTGCCAGCAAAGGACAGACCTACGGCAATCAGCCCCAGCATTTT.

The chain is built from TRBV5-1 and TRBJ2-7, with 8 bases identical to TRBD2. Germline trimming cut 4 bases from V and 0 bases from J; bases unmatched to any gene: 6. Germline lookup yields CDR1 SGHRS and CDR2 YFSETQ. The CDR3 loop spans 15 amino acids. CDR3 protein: CASSPRGTSSYEQYF. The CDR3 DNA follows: TGCGCCAGCAGCCCCCGTGGGACTAGCTCCTACGAGCAGTACTTC.

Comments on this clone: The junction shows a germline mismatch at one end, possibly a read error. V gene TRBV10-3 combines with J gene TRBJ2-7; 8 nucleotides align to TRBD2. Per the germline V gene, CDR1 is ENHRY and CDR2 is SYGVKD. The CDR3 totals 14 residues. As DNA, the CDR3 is TGTGCCATCAAAGAGCGGGGGATCTCCTCCGAGCAGTACTTC. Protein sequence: CAIKERGISSEQYF.

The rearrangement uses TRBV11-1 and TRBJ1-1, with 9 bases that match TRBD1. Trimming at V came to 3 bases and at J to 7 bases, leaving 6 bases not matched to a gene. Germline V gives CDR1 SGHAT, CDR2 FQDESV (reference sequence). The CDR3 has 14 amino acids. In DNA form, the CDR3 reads TGTGCCAGCAGCTTTTCCGGACAGGGGAGTGAAGCTTTCTTT. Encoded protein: CASSFSGQGSEAFF.

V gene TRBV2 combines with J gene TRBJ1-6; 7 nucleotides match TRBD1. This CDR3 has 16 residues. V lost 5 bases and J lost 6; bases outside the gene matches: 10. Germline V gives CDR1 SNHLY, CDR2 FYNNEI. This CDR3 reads CASSPSGTAINSPLHF. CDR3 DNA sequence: TGTGCCAGCAGTCCATCCGGGACAGCGATTAATTCACCCCTCCACTTT. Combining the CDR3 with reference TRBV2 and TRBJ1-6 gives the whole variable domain EPEVTQTPSHQVTQMGQEVILRCVPISNHLYFYWYRQILGQKVEFLVSFYNNEISEKSEIFDDQFSVERPDGSNFTLKIRSTKLEDSAMYFCASSPSGTAINSPLHFGNGTRLTVT.

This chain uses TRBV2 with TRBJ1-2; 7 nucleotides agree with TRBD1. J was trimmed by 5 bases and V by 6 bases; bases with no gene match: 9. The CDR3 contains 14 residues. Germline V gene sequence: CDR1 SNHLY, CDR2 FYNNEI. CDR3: CASRDRTGAYGYTF. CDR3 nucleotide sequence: TGTGCCAGCAGGGATCGGACAGGAGCATATGGCTACACCTTC.

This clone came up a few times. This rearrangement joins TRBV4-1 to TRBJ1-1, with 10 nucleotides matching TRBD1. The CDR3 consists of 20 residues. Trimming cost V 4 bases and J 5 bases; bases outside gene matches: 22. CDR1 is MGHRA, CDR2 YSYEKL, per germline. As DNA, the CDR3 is TGCGCCAGCAGCCCGACCGGAACCGACAGGGGGCGTCGCAAGGGGACTGAAGCTTTCTTT. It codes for CASSPTGTDRGRRKGTEAFF.

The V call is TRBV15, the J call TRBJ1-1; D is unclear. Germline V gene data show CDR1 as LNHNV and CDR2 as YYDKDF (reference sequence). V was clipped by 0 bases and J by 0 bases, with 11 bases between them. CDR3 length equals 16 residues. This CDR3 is CATSRDRAVVNTEAFF. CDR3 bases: TGTGCCACCAGCAGAGATCGTGCGGTAGTGAACACTGAAGCTTTCTTT.